This is a list of T cell receptor beta chains from one sample in a study of blood T cell repertoires in COVID-19. Sequenced by immunoSEQ multiplex PCR; TCRdb stores in-frame clones only, minus some. The data show about 320,000 clones, over 85% seen once. Sample: peripheral blood. The receptors come from a woman aged 25 to 45 with COVID-19, enrolled during active disease. CDR3s include the opening cysteine and the closing phenylalanine or tryptophan. The D gene is left open where the match is weak. Size tells how often a clone was seen (once, few, many) or the class of an expanded clone, and some rows leave it out.

D: .
V: TRBV5-6
size: .
J: TRBJ1-1
DNA: TGTGCCAGCAGCTTGTATGGGGCCCGGAGCACTGAAGCTTTCTTT
CDR3: CASSLYGARSTEAFF

D: TRBD1
V: TRBV19
size: .
J: TRBJ2-7
DNA: TGTGCCAGTACTCCTCCGGGACAGGGGAAGCAGTACTTC
CDR3: CASTPPGQGKQYF

D: TRBD1
V: TRBV9
size: .
J: TRBJ1-2
DNA: TGTGCCAGCTACAGGGGTCATGGCTACACCTTC
CDR3: CASYRGHGYTF

D: .
V: TRBV19
size: .
J: TRBJ1-5
DNA: TGTGCCAGTAGTAATGGCCAGCCCCAGCATTTT
CDR3: CASSNGQPQHF

D: TRBD1
V: TRBV19
size: .
J: TRBJ1-5
DNA: TGTGCCAGTAGTGCCCGGACAGGGCTAAGGCAGCCCCAGCATTTT
CDR3: CASSARTGLRQPQHF

D: .
V: TRBV6-5
size: .
J: TRBJ2-2
DNA: TGTGCCAGCAGCTTTGTGGGGGGCACCGGGGAGCTGTTTTTT
CDR3: CASSFVGGTGELFF

D: TRBD1
V: TRBV28
size: .
J: TRBJ2-7
DNA: TGTGCCAGCAGTCCGGACAGGGATTTCACCTACGAGCAGTACTTC
CDR3: CASSPDRDFTYEQYF

D: TRBD2
V: TRBV28
size: .
J: TRBJ2-5
DNA: TGTGCCAGCAGTTTATTATTGGCGGGGGACCAAGAGACCCAGTACTTC
CDR3: CASSLLLAGDQETQYF

D: TRBD2
V: TRBV27
size: few
J: TRBJ2-7
DNA: TGTGCCAGCAGTGTGGCGGGGGGGGCCTACGAGCAGTACTTC
CDR3: CASSVAGGAYEQYF

D: .
V: TRBV19
size: .
J: TRBJ1-1
DNA: TGTGCCAGTAGTATAACCGGGACACTGGGATGGAACACTGAAGCTTTCTTT
CDR3: CASSITGTLGWNTEAFF

D: TRBD2
V: TRBV9
size: once
J: TRBJ2-1
DNA: TGTGCCAGCAGCGGTTTAAGCGGGGGCATCTACAATGAGCAGTTCTTC
CDR3: CASSGLSGGIYNEQFF

D: TRBD1
V: TRBV5-6
size: .
J: TRBJ1-1
DNA: TGTGCCAGCAGCTGGGGACAGGGATTTACTGAAGCTTTCTTT
CDR3: CASSWGQGFTEAFF

D: TRBD1
V: TRBV4-1
size: .
J: TRBJ1-6
DNA: TGCGCCAGCAGCCAAGAACAGGGGAGAGAAAATTCACCCCTCCACTTT
CDR3: CASSQEQGRENSPLHF

D: .
V: TRBV5-1
size: .
J: TRBJ2-7
DNA: TGCGCCAGCAGCTTAGGGCAGGGCCGCGAGCAGTACTTC
CDR3: CASSLGQGREQYF

D: .
V: TRBV27
size: .
J: TRBJ1-1
DNA: TGTGCCAGCAGTTTTATGGGGGCCGCCCGGAACACTGAAGCTTTCTTT
CDR3: CASSFMGAARNTEAFF

D: TRBD1
V: TRBV29-1
size: .
J: TRBJ1-5
DNA: TGCAGCGTCGGTGGGACAGGTAATCAGCCCCAGCATTTT
CDR3: CSVGGTGNQPQHF

D: .
V: TRBV5-1
size: .
J: TRBJ1-2
DNA: TGCGCCAGCAGCTTTGTCGAGGGAGGCTACACCTTC
CDR3: CASSFVEGGYTF

D: .
V: TRBV27
size: .
J: TRBJ1-1
DNA: TGTGCCAGCAGTTTTAGGGACACCCGGGGGGATGAAGCTTTCTTT
CDR3: CASSFRDTRGDEAFF

D: TRBD2
V: TRBV27
size: .
J: TRBJ2-5
DNA: TGTGCCAGCAGTTTTGTTAGCGGGGGCCCTGGGGAGACCCAGTACTTC
CDR3: CASSFVSGGPGETQYF

D: .
V: TRBV11-3
size: once
J: TRBJ2-3
DNA: TGTGCCAGCAGCTTCGGTGGAGGTACGCAGTATTTT
CDR3: CASSFGGGTQYF

D: .
V: TRBV29-1
size: .
J: TRBJ1-1
DNA: TGCAGCGCCATGGGACACCTACTTGGGGAAGCTTTCTTT
CDR3: CSAMGHLLGEAFF

D: TRBD2
V: TRBV2
size: once
J: TRBJ2-3
DNA: TGTGCCAGCAGTGGGGCGCGGGGGGGCACAGATACGCAGTATTTT
CDR3: CASSGARGGTDTQYF

D: TRBD1
V: TRBV15
size: .
J: TRBJ2-6
DNA: TGTGCCACCAGTCCGGGACAGGGGGCCTCTGGGGCCAACGTCCTGACTTTC
CDR3: CATSPGQGASGANVLTF

D: TRBD1
V: TRBV10-3
size: .
J: TRBJ1-6
DNA: TGTGCCATCAGCAAACAGGGGGCGGAAAATTCACCCCTCCACTTT
CDR3: CAISKQGAENSPLHF

D: TRBD1
V: TRBV29-1
size: .
J: TRBJ2-7
DNA: TGCAGCGTGTTGGACAGGGCCACCTACGAGCAGTACTTC
CDR3: CSVLDRATYEQYF

D: .
V: TRBV3-1/TRBV3-2
size: few
J: TRBJ1-5
DNA: TGTGCCAGCAGCCCGGTAACCAGCAATCAGCCCCAGCATTTT
CDR3: CASSPVTSNQPQHF

D: TRBD1
V: TRBV4-1
size: .
J: TRBJ2-1
DNA: TGCGCCAGTGACAGGGGCAATGAGCAGTTCTTC
CDR3: CASDRGNEQFF

D: .
V: TRBV4-2
size: .
J: TRBJ1-4
DNA: TGTGCCAGCAGCGCCCGGACAGTTACTAATGAAAAACTGTTTTTT
CDR3: CASSARTVTNEKLFF

D: TRBD1
V: TRBV7-2
size: .
J: TRBJ1-2
DNA: TGTGCCAGCACCCAACCTGGCCGGGAGGGGGCCAGGAACTATGGCTACACCTTC
CDR3: CASTQPGREGARNYGYTF

D: TRBD1
V: TRBV3-1/TRBV3-2
size: .
J: TRBJ1-1
DNA: TGTGCCAGCAGCCGGGGACAGGGGGTCTTTTCGGCTTTCTTT
CDR3: CASSRGQGVFSAFF

D: TRBD1
V: TRBV6-1
size: .
J: TRBJ2-7
DNA: TGTGCCAGCAGTGAAGGGGTCGAGGGGGCCCTCTACGAGCAGTACTTC
CDR3: CASSEGVEGALYEQYF

D: .
V: TRBV19
size: .
J: TRBJ1-4
DNA: TGTGCCAGTAGTATGAGGGATGGGGAAAAACTGTTTTTT
CDR3: CASSMRDGEKLFF

D: TRBD1
V: TRBV5-1
size: .
J: TRBJ1-4
DNA: TGCGCCAGCAGCTTGGAGGGGGCGCCCCTTCGGGAAAAACTGTTTTTT
CDR3: CASSLEGAPLREKLFF

D: .
V: TRBV27
size: .
J: TRBJ2-5
DNA: TGTGCCAGCAGTGGCGGACAAGAGACCCAGTACTTC
CDR3: CASSGGQETQYF

D: TRBD2
V: TRBV5-1
size: .
J: TRBJ2-7
DNA: TGCGCCAGCAGCTCTGTGGTGCGTAGCGGGGGGTCCTACGAGCAGTACTTC
CDR3: CASSSVVRSGGSYEQYF

D: TRBD1
V: TRBV18
size: .
J: TRBJ1-4
DNA: TGTGCCAGCTCACCAAGGACAGGAGCTAATGAAAAACTGTTTTTT
CDR3: CASSPRTGANEKLFF

D: .
V: TRBV21-1
size: .
J: TRBJ1-1
DNA: TGTGCCAGCAGCAAATCAGGACAGGGAAAAGGATCCGCTGAAGCTTTCTTT
CDR3: CASSKSGQGKGSAEAFF

D: TRBD1
V: TRBV19
size: .
J: TRBJ1-6
DNA: TGTGCCAGCGCTGACAGGGGAGATTCACCCCTCCACTTT
CDR3: CASADRGDSPLHF

D: TRBD1
V: TRBV4-1
size: .
J: TRBJ2-5
DNA: TGCGCCAGCAGCCAGGACAGGGGGCTGGGAGAGACCCAGTACTTC
CDR3: CASSQDRGLGETQYF

D: .
V: TRBV5-8
size: .
J: TRBJ1-4
DNA: TGTGCCAGCAGCACCGGTTTGAAACTGTTTTTT
CDR3: CASSTGLKLFF

D: TRBD2
V: TRBV10-3
size: .
J: TRBJ2-1
DNA: TGTGCCATCACCTCCGGACTAGCGGGGAGCTCCTACAATGAGCAGTTCTTC
CDR3: CAITSGLAGSSYNEQFF

D: .
V: TRBV27
size: .
J: TRBJ2-1
DNA: TGTGCCAGCAGTTTGCGGGGCGGCAACAATGAGCAGTTCTTC
CDR3: CASSLRGGNNEQFF